The subject of this entry is one TCR beta chain. Sequencing was at deep level. Every immunoSEQ plate was one replicate of a subset's evenly spread DNA. The authors' processing: ImmunoSEQ sequences covered only the junction and lacked quality scores; filtering therefore differed. The data were produced by immunoSEQ multiplex PCR, yet TCRdb's version contains in-frame clones alone and is incomplete. V, J and clone size were drawn from that table, and D and trimming were deduced from the DNA. The sample consists of 470,000 or so clones, around four fifths of them appearing once. It was tens of millions of PBMCs that unsorted samples used for genomic DNA. The CDR3 is 16 residues long. V was cut by 3 bases and J by 5 bases, with 19 bases left in between. Germline values: CDR1 KGHSH, CDR2 LQKENI. This sample is part of a study of shared clonotypes between healthy human individuals.

The sequence was obtained from a woman in her thirties or forties in good health. Some clones in this sample may be carry-over from other donors' samples. Specimen: PBMCs. The chain recombines TRBV18 with TRBJ1-1; perhaps TRBD1 as D (5 bases). In DNA, the CDR3 is TGTGCCAGCTCACCCCTCGCAGGGCTGGTCGGGACTGAAGCTTTCTTT. The encoded protein is CASSPLAGLVGTEAFF.